This T cell receptor (beta chain) appears in the sequencing data of a study of blood T cell repertoires in COVID-19. The wider study: Acute-phase and convalescent COVID-19 samples originated in the United States, Italy and Spain. PBMCs, B-cell-depleted T cells, or T cells provided the cDNA or gDNA that made up the material.

The CDR3 has 14 amino acids. Germline V gene sequence: CDR1 MNHEY, CDR2 SMNVEV (reference sequence). The V end was cut by 4 bases, the J end by 0 bases, with 7 bases between. Source study methods: Reference gene primer amplification yielded estimated nucleated cell counts. Data came from immunoSEQ multiplex PCR; TCRdb stores just in-frame clones and leaves some out. V and J calls and clone size are copied from that table; D and trimming were computed from the DNA. This table has 97,000 or so clones, roughly 80% appearing once. This chain links TRBV27 with TRBJ2-4; no clear D. The clonotype was recovered from a man in his sixties or seventies with active or convalescent COVID-19. Specimen: peripheral blood. CDR3 region: CASSSSLAKNIQYF. The DNA for the CDR3 is TGTGCCAGCAGTTCCAGTCTAGCCAAAAACATTCAGTACTTC.